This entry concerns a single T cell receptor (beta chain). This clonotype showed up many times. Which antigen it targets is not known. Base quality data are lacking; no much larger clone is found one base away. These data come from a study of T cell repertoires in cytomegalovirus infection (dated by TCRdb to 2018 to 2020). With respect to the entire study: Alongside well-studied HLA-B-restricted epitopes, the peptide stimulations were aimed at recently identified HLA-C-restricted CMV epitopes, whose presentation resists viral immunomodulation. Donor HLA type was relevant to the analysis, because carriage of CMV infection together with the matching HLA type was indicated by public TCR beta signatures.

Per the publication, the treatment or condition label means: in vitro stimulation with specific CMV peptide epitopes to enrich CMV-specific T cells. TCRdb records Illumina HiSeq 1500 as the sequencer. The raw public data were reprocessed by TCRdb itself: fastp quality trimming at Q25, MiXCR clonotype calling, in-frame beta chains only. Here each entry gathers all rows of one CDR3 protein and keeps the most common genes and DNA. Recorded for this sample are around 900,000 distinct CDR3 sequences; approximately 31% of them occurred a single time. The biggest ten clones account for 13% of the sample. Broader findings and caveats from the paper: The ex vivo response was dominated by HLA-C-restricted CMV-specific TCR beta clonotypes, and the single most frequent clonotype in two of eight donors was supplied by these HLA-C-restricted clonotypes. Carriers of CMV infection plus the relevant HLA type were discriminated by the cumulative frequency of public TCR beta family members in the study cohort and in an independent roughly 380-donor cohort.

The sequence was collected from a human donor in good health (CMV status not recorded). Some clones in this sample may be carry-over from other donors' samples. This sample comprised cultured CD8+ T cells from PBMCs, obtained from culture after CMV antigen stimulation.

The CDR3 in this case is CASSLARGREGTDTQYF. The DNA sequence is TGTGCCAGCAGCTTAGCGCGGGGCAGAGAAGGCACAGATACGCAGTATTTT. The rearrangement joined TRBV7-9 to TRBJ2-3; TRBD2 is a possible D gene, resting on 6 matching bases. The germline ends are 14 bases apart after V is trimmed by 0 bases and J by 1 base. The germline V gene (reference sequence) gives CDR1 as SEHNR and CDR2 as FQNEAQ. Its CDR3 holds 17 amino acids, cysteine through phenylalanine. The kept DNA is CDR3 alone, 51 bases in frame from the first base.